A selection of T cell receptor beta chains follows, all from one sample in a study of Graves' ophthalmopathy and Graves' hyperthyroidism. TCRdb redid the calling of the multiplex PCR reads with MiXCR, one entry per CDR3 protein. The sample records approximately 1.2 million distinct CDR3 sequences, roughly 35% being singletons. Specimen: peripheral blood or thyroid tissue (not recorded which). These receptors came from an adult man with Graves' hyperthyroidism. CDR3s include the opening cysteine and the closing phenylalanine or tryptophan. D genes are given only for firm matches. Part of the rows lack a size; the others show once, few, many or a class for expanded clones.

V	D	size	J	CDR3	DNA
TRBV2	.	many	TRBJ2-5	CASSEANAGAETQYF	TGTGCCAGCAGTGAAGCCAATGCAGGGGCAGAGACCCAGTACTTC
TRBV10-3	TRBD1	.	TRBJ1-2	CASPSQGARGNGYTF	TGTGCCAGCCCGTCACAGGGGGCGCGGGGAAATGGCTACACCTTC
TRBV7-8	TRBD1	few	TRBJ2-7	CASSPRQGSQQYF	TGTGCCAGCAGCCCTAGACAGGGAAGTCAGCAGTACTTC
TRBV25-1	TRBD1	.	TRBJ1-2	CASSEWDRDGAIANYGYTF	TGTGCCAGCAGTGAATGGGACAGGGATGGGGCGATAGCTAACTATGGCTACACCTTC
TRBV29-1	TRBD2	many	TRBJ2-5	CSGEAGGRLAGVETQYF	TGCAGCGGGGAGGCAGGGGGGAGACTAGCGGGTGTGGAGACCCAGTACTTC
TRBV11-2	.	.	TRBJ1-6	CASSPRALSERGSPLHF	TGTGCCAGCAGCCCTAGGGCTCTTTCGGAACGGGGTTCACCCCTCCACTTT
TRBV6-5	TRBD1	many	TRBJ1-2	CASSYRQGHGYTF	TGTGCCAGCAGTTATCGACAGGGACATGGCTACACCTTC
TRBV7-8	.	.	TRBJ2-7	CASSPRGGRDPFSYEQYF	TGTGCCAGCAGCCCCAGGGGGGGGCGGGACCCATTCTCCTACGAGCAGTACTTC
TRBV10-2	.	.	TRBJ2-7	CASTQTYEQYF	TGCGCCAGCACCCAAACCTATGAGCAGTACTTC
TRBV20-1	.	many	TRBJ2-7	CSARAFSYEQYF	TGCAGTGCTAGGGCGTTCTCCTACGAGCAGTACTTC
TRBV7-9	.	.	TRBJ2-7	CASSPRSGGYEQYF	TGTGCCAGCAGCCCCAGAAGTGGGGGATACGAGCAGTACTTC
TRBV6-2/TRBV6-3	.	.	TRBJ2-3	CAVDISGAATQYF	TGTGCCGTGGATATCTCGGGGGCTGCTACGCAGTATTTT
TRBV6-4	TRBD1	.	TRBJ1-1	CASRTRQGTNTEAFF	TGTGCCAGCAGGACCAGACAGGGCACGAACACTGAAGCTTTCTTT
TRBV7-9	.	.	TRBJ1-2	CASSVNSNYGYTF	TGTGCCAGCAGCGTTAACAGTAACTATGGCTACACCTTC
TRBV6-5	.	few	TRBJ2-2	CASSYDSYTGELFF	TGTGCCAGCAGTTATGACAGTTACACCGGGGAGCTGTTTTTT
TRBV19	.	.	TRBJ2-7	CFDRAINPSSYEQYF	TGTTTTGATAGAGCAATTAACCCGAGCTCCTACGAGCAGTACTTC
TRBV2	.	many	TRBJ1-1	CASSVETGAEAFF	TGTGCCAGCAGTGTGGAGACCGGGGCTGAAGCTTTCTTT
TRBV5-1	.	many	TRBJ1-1	CASSLISGEAFF	TGCGCCAGCAGCTTGATAAGCGGTGAAGCTTTCTTT
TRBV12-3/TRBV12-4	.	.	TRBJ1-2	CASSDQVTYGYTF	TGTGCCAGCAGCGACCAGGTTACCTATGGCTACACCTTC
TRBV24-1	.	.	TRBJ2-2	CAGGELFF	TGTGCCGGCGGGGAGCTGTTTTTT
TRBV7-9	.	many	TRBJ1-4	CASSGNWDEKLFF	TGTGCCAGCAGCGGGAACTGGGATGAAAAACTGTTTTTT
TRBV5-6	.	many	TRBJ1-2	CASSAMGDSYFGYTF	TGTGCCAGCAGCGCAATGGGGGACTCATACTTTGGCTACACCTTC
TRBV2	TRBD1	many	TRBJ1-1	CASSFSRGPLTEAFF	TGTGCCAGCAGCTTTTCCAGGGGGCCCCTGACTGAAGCTTTCTTT
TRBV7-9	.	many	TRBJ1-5	CASTPLVDQPQHF	TGTGCCAGCACCCCCCTAGTGGATCAGCCCCAGCATTTT
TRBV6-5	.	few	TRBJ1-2	CASSYTGTSGYTF	TGTGCCAGCAGTTACACAGGGACTTCTGGCTACACCTTC
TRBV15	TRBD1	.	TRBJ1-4	CATSSPQTGDTNEKLFF	TGTGCCACCAGCAGCCCCCAGACAGGGGACACTAATGAAAAACTGTTTTTT
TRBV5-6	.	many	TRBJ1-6	CASSLSADSPLHF	TGTGCCAGCAGCTTATCCGCGGATTCACCCCTCCACTTT
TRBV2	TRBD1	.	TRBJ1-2	CASTGTAGGYTF	TGTGCCAGCACCGGGACAGCGGGGGGCTACACCTTC
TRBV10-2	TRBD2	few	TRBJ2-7	CASSESGLAGGLSPEQYF	TGCGCCAGCAGTGAATCTGGACTAGCGGGAGGGCTCTCGCCGGAGCAGTACTTC
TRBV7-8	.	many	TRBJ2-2	CATSRGGSRELFF	TGTGCCACCTCCAGGGGGGGGTCGAGGGAGCTGTTTTTT
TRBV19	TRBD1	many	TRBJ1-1	CGTGGSTEAFF	TGTGGGACAGGGGGATCGACTGAAGCTTTCTTT
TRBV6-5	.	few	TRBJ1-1	CASSYGPASNTEAFF	TGTGCCAGCAGTTACGGGCCGGCGTCGAACACTGAAGCTTTCTTT
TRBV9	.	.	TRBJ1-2	CASSVAGPGYTF	TGTGCCAGCAGCGTGGCGGGACCGGGCTACACCTTC
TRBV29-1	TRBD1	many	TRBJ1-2	CSVDGQGANYGYTF	TGCAGCGTCGACGGACAGGGAGCTAACTATGGCTACACCTTC
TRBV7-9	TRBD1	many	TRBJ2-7	CASGELTNRGRFSYEQYF	TGTGCCAGCGGGGAGCTAACGAACAGGGGGCGCTTCTCCTACGAGCAGTACTTC
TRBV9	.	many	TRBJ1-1	CASSVVGSTEAFF	TGTGCCAGCAGCGTAGTGGGGAGCACTGAAGCTTTCTTT
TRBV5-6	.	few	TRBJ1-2	CASSSDQGLYGYTF	TGTGCCAGCAGCTCTGACCAGGGGCTCTATGGCTACACCTTC
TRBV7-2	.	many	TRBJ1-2	CASSLATGRIPNYGYTF	TGTGCCAGCAGCTTAGCCACGGGTCGGATACCTAACTATGGCTACACCTTC
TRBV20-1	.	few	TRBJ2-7	CSASQDHEQYF	TGCAGTGCTAGCCAGGATCACGAGCAGTACTTC
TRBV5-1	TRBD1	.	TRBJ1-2	CASSEVGTALYGYTF	TGCGCCAGCAGCGAGGTGGGGACAGCCCTCTATGGCTACACCTTC
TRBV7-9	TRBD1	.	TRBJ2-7	CASSFEGTGVHEQYF	TGTGCCAGCAGCTTTGAAGGGACAGGGGTCCACGAGCAGTACTTC
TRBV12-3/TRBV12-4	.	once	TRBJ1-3	CASSFLERTVLGNTIYF	TGTGCCAGCAGTTTTTTGGAGCGGACTGTTTTGGGGAACACCATATATTTT
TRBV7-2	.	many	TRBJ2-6	CASSLVGRNSGANVLTF	TGTGCCAGCAGCTTAGTGGGACGGAACTCTGGGGCCAACGTCCTGACTTTC
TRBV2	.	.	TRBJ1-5	CVSSIGGFGSNQPQHF	TGTGTCAGCAGTATAGGGGGATTCGGGAGCAATCAGCCCCAGCATTTT
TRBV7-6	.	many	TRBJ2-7	CASSSGTVTYEQYF	TGTGCCAGCAGCTCCGGGACGGTGACCTACGAGCAGTACTTC
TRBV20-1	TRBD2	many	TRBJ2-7	CSASRASGSDEQYF	TGCAGTGCTAGCCGGGCTAGCGGGAGCGACGAGCAGTACTTC
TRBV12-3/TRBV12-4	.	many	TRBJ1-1	CASRRNTEAFF	TGTGCCAGCAGAAGGAACACTGAAGCTTTCTTT